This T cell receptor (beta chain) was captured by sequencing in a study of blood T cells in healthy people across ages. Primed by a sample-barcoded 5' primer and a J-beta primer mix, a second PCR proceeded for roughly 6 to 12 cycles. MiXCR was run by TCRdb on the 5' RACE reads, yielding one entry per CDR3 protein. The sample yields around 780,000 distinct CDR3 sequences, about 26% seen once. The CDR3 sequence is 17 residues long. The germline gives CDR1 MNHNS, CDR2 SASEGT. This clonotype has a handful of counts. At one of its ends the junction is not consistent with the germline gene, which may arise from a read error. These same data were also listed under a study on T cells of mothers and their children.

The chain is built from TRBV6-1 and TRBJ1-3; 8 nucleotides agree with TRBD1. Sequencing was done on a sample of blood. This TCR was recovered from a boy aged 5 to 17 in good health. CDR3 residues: CASRETRQGSSGNTVYF. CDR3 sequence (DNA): TGTGCCAGCAGGGAAACACGACAGGGGAGCTCCGGAAACACCGTATATTTT.